This T cell receptor (beta chain) was recorded in a study of T cells in Graves' hyperthyroidism and ophthalmopathy. The cohort's ophthalmopathy patients, a group with duration under 3 months, had a Clinical Activity Score of at least 3 and a NOSPECS grade of at least 4. TCR beta CDR3 regions were amplified from RNA. A set of HTBI primers served as the primers for a first-round RT-PCR of the TCR CDR3. Using its own MiXCR run on the multiplex PCR reads, TCRdb lists one record per CDR3 protein. The table lists fewer than 650,000 distinct CDR3 sequences, roughly 14% of them singletons. The CDR3 covers 12 residues. From germline, CDR1 is SEHNR and CDR2 FQNEAQ (reference sequence). V was shortened by 1 base and J by 7 bases, with 4 bases between the two germline ends. This clonotype occurred many times.

This chain uses TRBV7-9 with TRBJ2-2; D not resolved. The sequence was obtained from a woman in her thirties or forties with Graves' ophthalmopathy. Material: blood. CDR3 DNA sequence: TGTGCCAGCAGCTTAGAGAACGGGGAGCTGTTTTTT. Protein sequence: CASSLENGELFF.